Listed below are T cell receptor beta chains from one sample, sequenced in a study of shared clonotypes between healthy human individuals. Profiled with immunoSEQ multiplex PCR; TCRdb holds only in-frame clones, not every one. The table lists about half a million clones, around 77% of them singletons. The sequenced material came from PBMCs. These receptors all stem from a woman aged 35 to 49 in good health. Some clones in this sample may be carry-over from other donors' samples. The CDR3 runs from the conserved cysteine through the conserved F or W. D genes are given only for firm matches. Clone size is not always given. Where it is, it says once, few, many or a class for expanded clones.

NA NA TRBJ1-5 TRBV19 CASKGLLQNQPQHF TGTGCCAGTAAGGGACTGCTACAAAATCAGCCCCAGCATTTT
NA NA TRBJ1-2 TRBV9 CASSVGGGLDYGYTF TGTGCCAGCAGCGTAGGCGGGGGGCTTGACTATGGCTACACCTTC
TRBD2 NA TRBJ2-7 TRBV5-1 CASNPGLAGGRTYEQYF TGCGCCAGCAACCCTGGACTAGCGGGAGGCCGAACCTACGAGCAGTACTTC
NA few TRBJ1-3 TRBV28 CASSFRGGNTIYF TGTGCCAGCAGTTTCAGGGGTGGAAACACCATATATTTT
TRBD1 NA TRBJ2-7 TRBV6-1 CASSESQGDGHEQYF TGTGCCAGCAGTGAATCACAGGGGGATGGCCACGAGCAGTACTTC
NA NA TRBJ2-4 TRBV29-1 CSFPLRQPAKNIQYF TGCAGCTTCCCCTTAAGACAGCCAGCCAAAAACATTCAGTACTTC
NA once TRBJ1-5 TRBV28 CASSQTGLNQPQHF TGTGCCAGCAGTCAGACAGGACTAAATCAGCCCCAGCATTTT
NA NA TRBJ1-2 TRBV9 CASSVADWLYGYTF TGTGCCAGCAGCGTAGCGGACTGGCTCTATGGCTACACCTTC
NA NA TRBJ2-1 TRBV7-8 CASSLWTGNEQFF TGTGCCAGCAGCTTGTGGACTGGTAATGAGCAGTTCTTC
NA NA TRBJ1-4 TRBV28 CASSFSLGKLFF TGTGCCAGCAGTTTCAGTTTAGGAAAACTGTTTTTT
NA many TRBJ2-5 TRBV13 CASSLGDGETQYF TGTGCCAGCAGCTTAGGGGATGGAGAGACCCAGTACTTC
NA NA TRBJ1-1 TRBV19 CASSIGGGTEAFF TGTGCCAGTAGTATAGGAGGGGGCACTGAAGCTTTCTTT
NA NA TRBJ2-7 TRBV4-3 CASSQEGGPSYEQYF TGCGCCAGCAGCCAAGAGGGGGGGCCCTCCTACGAGCAGTACTTC
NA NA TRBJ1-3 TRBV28 CASSLYRTSGNTIYF TGTGCCAGCAGTTTGTACAGGACCTCTGGAAACACCATATATTTT
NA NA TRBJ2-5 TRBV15 CATSRDRAEETQYF TGTGCCACCAGCAGAGATCGGGCAGAAGAGACCCAGTACTTC
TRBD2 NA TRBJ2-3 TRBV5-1 CASRPGLSRHTDTQYF TGCGCCAGCAGACCGGGACTATCCCGTCACACAGATACGCAGTATTTT
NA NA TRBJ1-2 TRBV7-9 CASSLVGVGYTF TGTGCCAGCAGCTTAGTAGGGGTTGGCTACACCTTC
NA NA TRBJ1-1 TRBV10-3 CAIRTDKSMNTEAFF TGTGCCATCAGGACAGACAAGTCGATGAACACTGAAGCTTTCTTT
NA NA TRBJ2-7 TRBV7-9 CASSSSSTGHGYEQYF TGTGCCAGCAGCTCTTCTTCGACAGGTCATGGCTACGAGCAGTACTTC
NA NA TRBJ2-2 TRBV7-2 CASSLEAGRPPGELFF TGTGCCAGCAGCTTAGAGGCGGGCCGACCCCCCGGGGAGCTGTTTTTT
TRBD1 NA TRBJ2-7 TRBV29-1 CSVEDPGTGESYEQYF TGCAGCGTTGAAGACCCCGGGACAGGCGAATCCTACGAGCAGTACTTC
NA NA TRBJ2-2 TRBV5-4 CASSYGAEAGELFF TGTGCCAGCAGCTACGGGGCCGAGGCCGGGGAGCTGTTTTTT
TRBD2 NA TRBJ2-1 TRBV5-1 CASSLFSGSSSYNEQFF TGCGCCAGCAGCTTGTTTAGCGGGAGTTCGTCCTACAATGAGCAGTTCTTC
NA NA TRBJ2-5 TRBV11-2 CASSLRGGTDEETQYF TGTGCCAGCAGCCTCCGGGGGGGGACAGATGAAGAGACCCAGTACTTC
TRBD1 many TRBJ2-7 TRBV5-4 CASSSPRDRGSGKYF TGTGCCAGCAGTTCACCCCGGGACAGGGGCTCCGGAAAGTACTTC
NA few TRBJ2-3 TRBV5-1 CASSLAGGADTQYF TGCGCCAGCAGCTTGGCCGGGGGCGCAGATACGCAGTATTTT
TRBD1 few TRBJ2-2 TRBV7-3 CASSPGQTGTGELFF TGTGCCAGCAGCCCGGGACAGACAGGCACCGGGGAGCTGTTTTTT
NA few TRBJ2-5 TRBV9 CASSGAGLRHGETQYF TGTGCCAGCAGCGGAGCCGGGCTCCGACACGGGGAGACCCAGTACTTC
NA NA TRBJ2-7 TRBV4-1 CASSQDIAGFFEQYF TGCGCCAGCAGCCAAGATATTGCAGGGTTTTTCGAGCAGTACTTC
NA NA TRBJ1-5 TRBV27 CASSARVGQPQHF TGTGCCAGCAGTGCGAGGGTAGGTCAGCCCCAGCATTTT
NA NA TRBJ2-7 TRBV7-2 CASSREQANSYEQYF TGTGCCAGCAGCCGAGAACAGGCCAACTCCTACGAGCAGTACTTC
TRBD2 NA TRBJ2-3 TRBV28 CASSLSGLAEDTQYF TGTGCCAGCAGTTTATCTGGACTAGCGGAAGATACGCAGTATTTT
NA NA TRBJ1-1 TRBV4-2 CASSFSTGNTEAFF TGTGCCAGCAGCTTCTCTACGGGGAACACTGAAGCTTTCTTT
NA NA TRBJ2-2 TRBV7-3 CASSLTGGGNTGELFF TGTGCCAGCAGCTTAACCGGGGGAGGGAACACCGGGGAGCTGTTTTTT
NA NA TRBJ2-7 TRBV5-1 CASSLVGHPYEQYF TGCGCCAGCAGCTTGGTCGGGCATCCCTACGAGCAGTACTTC
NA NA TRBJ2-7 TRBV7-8 CASSFTGSEQYF TGTGCCAGCAGCTTTACGGGGAGCGAGCAGTACTTC
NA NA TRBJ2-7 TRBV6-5 CASSYSNGIYEQYF TGTGCCAGCAGTTACTCGAACGGAATCTACGAGCAGTACTTC
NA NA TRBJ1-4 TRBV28 CASQGTNEKLFF TGTGCCAGCCAGGGGACTAATGAAAAACTGTTTTTT
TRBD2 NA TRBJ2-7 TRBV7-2 CASSLRERGFPYEQYF TGTGCCAGCAGCTTACGGGAGCGGGGATTCCCTTACGAGCAGTACTTC
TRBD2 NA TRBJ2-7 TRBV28 CASSTSGRAVHEQYF TGTGCCAGCAGCACTAGCGGGAGGGCCGTCCACGAGCAGTACTTC
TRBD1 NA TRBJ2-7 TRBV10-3 CAISGGQGQEQYF TGTGCCATCAGTGGGGGACAGGGGCAAGAGCAGTACTTC
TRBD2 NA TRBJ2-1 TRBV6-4 CASSPLAGDVNEQFF TGTGCCAGCAGCCCCTTAGCGGGAGACGTCAATGAGCAGTTCTTC
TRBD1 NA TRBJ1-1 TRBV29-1 CSVVPQGAPEAFF TGCAGCGTTGTCCCCCAGGGGGCCCCTGAAGCTTTCTTT
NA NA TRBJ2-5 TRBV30 CAWSVWPVETQYF TGTGCCTGGAGTGTGTGGCCCGTGGAGACCCAGTACTTC
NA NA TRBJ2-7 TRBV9 CASSAAGFQGEQYF TGTGCCAGCAGCGCAGCAGGGTTTCAGGGCGAGCAGTACTTC
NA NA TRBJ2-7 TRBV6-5 CASKGLQVSEQYF TGTGCCAGCAAAGGGCTACAGGTATCCGAGCAGTACTTC
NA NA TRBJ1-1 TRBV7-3 CASSLWPGRNTEAFF TGTGCCAGCAGCTTATGGCCCGGCCGGAACACTGAAGCTTTCTTT
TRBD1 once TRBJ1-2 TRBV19 CASSIGQGVSGYTF TGTGCCAGTAGTATCGGACAGGGGGTGAGTGGCTACACCTTC
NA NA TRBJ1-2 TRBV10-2 CASSEMTGKYGYTF TGCGCCAGCAGTGAGATGACCGGAAAGTATGGCTACACCTTC
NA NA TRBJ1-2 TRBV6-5 CASSPTGRNYGYTF TGCGCCAGCAGCCCAACAGGGCGTAACTATGGCTACACCTTC
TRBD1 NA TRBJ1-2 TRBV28 CASSPPGQGAAYGYTF TGTGCCAGCAGTCCACCCGGACAGGGGGCGGCCTATGGCTACACCTTC
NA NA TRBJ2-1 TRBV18 CASSPSGRTPYNEQFF TGTGCCAGCTCACCATCAGGGAGGACCCCCTACAATGAGCAGTTCTTC
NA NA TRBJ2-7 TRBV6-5 CASGYEQYF TGTGCCAGCGGCTACGAGCAGTACTTC
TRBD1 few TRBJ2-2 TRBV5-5 CASSPGTGASGELFF TGTGCCAGCAGCCCCGGGACAGGGGCTTCCGGGGAGCTGTTTTTT
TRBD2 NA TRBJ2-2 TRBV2 CASSDSGLGDGELFF TGTGCCAGCAGTGACTCGGGACTAGGGGACGGGGAGCTGTTTTTT
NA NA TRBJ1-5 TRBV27 CASSLFSSNQPQHF TGTGCCAGCAGTTTGTTTAGTAGCAATCAGCCCCAGCATTTT
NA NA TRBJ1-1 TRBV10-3 CAISELQDTEAFF TGTGCCATCAGTGAGTTGCAGGACACTGAAGCTTTCTTT
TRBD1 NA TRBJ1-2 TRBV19 CASTVPGQGRGRGYTF TGTGCCAGTACCGTCCCGGGACAGGGCCGGGGACGTGGCTACACCTTC
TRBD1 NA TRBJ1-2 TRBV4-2 CASSQDTGANYGYTF TGTGCCAGCAGCCAAGACACAGGGGCGAACTATGGCTACACCTTC